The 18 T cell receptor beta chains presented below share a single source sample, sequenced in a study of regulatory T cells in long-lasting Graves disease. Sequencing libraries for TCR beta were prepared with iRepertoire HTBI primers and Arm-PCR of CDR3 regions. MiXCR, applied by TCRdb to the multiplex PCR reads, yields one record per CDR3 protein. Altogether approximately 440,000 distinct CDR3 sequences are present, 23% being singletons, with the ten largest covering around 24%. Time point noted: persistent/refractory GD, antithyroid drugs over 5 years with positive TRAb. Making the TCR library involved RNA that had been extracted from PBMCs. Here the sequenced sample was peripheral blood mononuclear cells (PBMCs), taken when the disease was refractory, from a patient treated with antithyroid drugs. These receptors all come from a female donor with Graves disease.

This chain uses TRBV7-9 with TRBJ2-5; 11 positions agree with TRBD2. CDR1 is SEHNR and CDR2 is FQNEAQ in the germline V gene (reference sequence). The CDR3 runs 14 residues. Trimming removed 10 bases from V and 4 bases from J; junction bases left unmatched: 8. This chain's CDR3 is CATILAGVPETQYF. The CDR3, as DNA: TGTGCCACTATACTAGCGGGAGTCCCAGAGACCCAGTACTTC.

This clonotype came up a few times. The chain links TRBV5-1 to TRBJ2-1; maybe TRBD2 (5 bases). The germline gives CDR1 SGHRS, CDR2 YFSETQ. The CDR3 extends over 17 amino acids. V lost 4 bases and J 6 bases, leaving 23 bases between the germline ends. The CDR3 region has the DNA TGCGCCAGCAGCGTCGACCGGGGATTTTTAGAAACCAATGAGCAGTTCTTC. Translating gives CASSVDRGFLETNEQFF.

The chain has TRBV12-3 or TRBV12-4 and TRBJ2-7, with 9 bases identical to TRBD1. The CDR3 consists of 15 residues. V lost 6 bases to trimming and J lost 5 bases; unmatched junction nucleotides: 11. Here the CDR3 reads CASSPRRGQGDEQYF. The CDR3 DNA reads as TGTGCCAGCAGCCCTAGAAGGGGACAGGGCGACGAGCAGTACTTC.

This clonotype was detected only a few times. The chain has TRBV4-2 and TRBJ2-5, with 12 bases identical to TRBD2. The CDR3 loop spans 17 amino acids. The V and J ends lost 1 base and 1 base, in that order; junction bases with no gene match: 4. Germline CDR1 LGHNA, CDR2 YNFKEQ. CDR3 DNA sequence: TGTGCCAGCAGCCAAGGGACTAGCGGGACCATCCAAGAGACCCAGTACTTC. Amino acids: CASSQGTSGTIQETQYF.

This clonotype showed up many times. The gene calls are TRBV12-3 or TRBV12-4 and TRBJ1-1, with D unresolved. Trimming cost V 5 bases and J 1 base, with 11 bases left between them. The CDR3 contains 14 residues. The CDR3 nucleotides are TGTGCCAGCAGTCATCGTACCGGGAACACTGAAGCTTTCTTT. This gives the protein CASSHRTGNTEAFF.

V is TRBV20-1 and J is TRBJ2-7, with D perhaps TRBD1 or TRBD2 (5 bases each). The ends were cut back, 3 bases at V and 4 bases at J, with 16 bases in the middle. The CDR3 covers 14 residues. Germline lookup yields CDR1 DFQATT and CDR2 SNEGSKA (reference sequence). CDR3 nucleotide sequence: TGCAGTGCTAGGGCCGTGGGACGGAATTACGAGCAGTACTTC. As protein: CSARAVGRNYEQYF.

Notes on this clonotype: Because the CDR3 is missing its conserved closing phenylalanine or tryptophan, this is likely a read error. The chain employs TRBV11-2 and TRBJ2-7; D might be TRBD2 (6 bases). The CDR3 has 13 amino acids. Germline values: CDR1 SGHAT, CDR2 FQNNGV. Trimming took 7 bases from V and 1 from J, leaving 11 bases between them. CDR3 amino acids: CASKAGDSYEQYL. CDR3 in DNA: TGTGCCAGCAAAGCGGGTGATTCCTACGAGCAGTACCTC.

The CDR3 is CASSQGETEAFF. CDR3 coding DNA: TGTGCCAGCAGCCAAGGGGAAACTGAAGCTTTCTTT. This chain uses TRBV3-1 with TRBJ1-1; D is undetermined. This CDR3 is 12 amino acids long. Germline CDR1 is LGHDT and CDR2 is YNNKEL (reference sequence). Trimming removed 1 base from V and 5 bases from J, with 5 bases in between.

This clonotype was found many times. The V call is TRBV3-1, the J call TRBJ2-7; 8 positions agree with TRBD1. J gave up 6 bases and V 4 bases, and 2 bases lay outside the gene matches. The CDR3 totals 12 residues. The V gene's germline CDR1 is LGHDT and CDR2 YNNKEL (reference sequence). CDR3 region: CASSPTGVEQYF. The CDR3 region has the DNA TGTGCCAGCAGCCCGACAGGGGTCGAGCAGTACTTC.

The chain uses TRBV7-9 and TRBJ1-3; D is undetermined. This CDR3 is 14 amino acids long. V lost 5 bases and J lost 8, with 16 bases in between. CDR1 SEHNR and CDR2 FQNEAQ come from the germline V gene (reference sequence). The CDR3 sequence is CASSNPLDADTIYF. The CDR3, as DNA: TGTGCCAGCAGCAACCCCTTAGACGCGGACACCATATATTTT.

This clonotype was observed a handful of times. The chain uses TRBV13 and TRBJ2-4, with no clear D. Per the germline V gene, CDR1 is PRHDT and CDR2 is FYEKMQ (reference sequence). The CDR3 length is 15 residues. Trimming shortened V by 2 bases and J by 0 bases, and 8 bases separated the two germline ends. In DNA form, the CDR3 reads TGTGCCAGCAGCTTAAACCATGAAGCCAAAAACATTCAGTACTTC. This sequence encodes CASSLNHEAKNIQYF. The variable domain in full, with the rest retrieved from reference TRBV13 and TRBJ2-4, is AAGVIQSPRHLIKEKRETATLKCYPIPRHDTVYWYQQGPGQDPQFLISFYEKMQSDKGSIPDRFSAQQFSDYHSELNMSSLELGDSALYFCASSLNHEAKNIQYFGAGTRLSVL.

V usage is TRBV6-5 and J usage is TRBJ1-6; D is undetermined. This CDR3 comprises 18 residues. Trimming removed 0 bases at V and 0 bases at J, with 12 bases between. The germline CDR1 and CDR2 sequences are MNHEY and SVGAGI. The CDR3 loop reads CASSYSRTLSSYNSPLHF. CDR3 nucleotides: TGTGCCAGCAGTTACTCGCGAACGTTGAGCTCCTATAATTCACCCCTCCACTTT.

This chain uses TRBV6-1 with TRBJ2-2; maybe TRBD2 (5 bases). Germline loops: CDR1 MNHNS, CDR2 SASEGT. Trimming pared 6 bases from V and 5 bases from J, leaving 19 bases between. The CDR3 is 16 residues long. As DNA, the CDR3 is TGTGCCAGCAGAGGAAACTCTGCGGGCGGAACCGGGGAGCTGTTTTTT. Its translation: CASRGNSAGGTGELFF.

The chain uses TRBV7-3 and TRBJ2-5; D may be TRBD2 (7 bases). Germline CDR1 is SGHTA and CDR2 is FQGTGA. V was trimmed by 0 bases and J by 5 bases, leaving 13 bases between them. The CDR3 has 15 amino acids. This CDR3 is CASSLTGGGRETQYF. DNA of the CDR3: TGTGCCAGCAGCTTAACGGGAGGGGGGCGGGAGACCCAGTACTTC.

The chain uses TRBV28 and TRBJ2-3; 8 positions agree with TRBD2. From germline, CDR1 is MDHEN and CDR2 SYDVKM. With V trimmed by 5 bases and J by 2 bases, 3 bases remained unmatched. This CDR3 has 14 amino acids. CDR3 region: CASSPGLATDTQYF. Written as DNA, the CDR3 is TGTGCCAGCAGTCCCGGACTAGCCACAGATACGCAGTATTTT.

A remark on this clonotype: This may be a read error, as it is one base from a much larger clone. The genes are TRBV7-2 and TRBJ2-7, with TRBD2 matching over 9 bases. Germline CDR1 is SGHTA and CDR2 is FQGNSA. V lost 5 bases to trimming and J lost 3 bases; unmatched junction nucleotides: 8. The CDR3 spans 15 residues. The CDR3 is CASSPPAGGLYEQYF. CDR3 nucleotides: TGTGCCAGCAGCCCCCCAGCGGGAGGCCTCTACGAGCAGTACTTC.

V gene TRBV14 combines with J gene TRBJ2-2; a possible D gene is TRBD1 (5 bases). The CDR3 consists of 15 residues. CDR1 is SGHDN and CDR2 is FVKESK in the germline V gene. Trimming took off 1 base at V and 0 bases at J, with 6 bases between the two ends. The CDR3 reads CASSQAGTNTGELFF. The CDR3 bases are TGTGCCAGCAGCCAAGCAGGGACGAACACCGGGGAGCTGTTTTTT.

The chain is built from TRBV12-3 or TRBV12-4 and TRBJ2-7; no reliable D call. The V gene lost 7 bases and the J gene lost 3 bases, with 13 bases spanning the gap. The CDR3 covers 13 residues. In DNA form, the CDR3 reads TGTGCCAGCACCTCGGAAGGGTACTACGAGCAGTACTTC. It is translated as CASTSEGYYEQYF.